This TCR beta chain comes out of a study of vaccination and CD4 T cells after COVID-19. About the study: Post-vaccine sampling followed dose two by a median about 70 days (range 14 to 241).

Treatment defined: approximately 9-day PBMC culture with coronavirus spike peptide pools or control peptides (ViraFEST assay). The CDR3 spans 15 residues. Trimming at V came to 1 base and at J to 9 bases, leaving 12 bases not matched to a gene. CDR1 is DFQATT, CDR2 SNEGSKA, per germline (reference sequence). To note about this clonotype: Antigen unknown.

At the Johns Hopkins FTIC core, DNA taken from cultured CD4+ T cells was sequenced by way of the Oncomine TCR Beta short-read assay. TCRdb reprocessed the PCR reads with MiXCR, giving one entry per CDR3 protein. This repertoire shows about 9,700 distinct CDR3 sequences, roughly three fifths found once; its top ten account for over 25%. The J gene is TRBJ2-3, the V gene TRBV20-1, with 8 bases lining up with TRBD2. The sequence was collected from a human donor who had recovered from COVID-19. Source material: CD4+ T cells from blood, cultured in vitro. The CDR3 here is CSARVPGTSGGTQYF. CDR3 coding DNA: TGCAGTGCTAGAGTGCCCGGGACTAGTGGGGGGACGCAGTATTTT.